This T cell receptor beta chain is drawn from a study of graft-versus-host responses after intestinal transplantation. Study background: Tacrolimus and steroids were given for around three years to all recipients after anti-thymocyte globulin induction.

The germline V and J ends were trimmed by 2 bases and 2 bases, with 12 bases remaining between them. Germline V lookup: CDR1 KGHSH, CDR2 LQKENI. The CDR3 has 15 amino acids. Details on this clone: The target antigen is unknown.

Overall study findings and caveats: GvH clone levels peaked in circulation, and this peak was associated with early post-transplant HvG declines. Among recipient marrow samples, GvH clones were found; some appeared first in ileum or blood. Within the allografts of patients who had graft-donor T cell macrochimerism, graft-versus-host to host-versus-graft clonal ratios were high.

Sequencing was performed with immunoSEQ multiplex PCR; in TCRdb, only in-frame clones are kept and a portion is missing. The repertoire holds about 47,000 clones, with 90% to 95% as singletons. The TCR was taken from a human patient who received an intestinal transplant, so some T cells may come from the graft donor. Sample: PBMCs, taken 750 to 800 days after a first intestinal transplant, on the day of a second. The chain recombines TRBV18 with TRBJ1-2; no clear D gene. The CDR3 reads CASSPTQTANYGYTF. The CDR3 DNA reads as TGTGCCAGCTCACCAACTCAGACCGCCAACTATGGCTACACCTTC.